This T cell receptor beta chain originates from a study of T cells in Graves' hyperthyroidism and ophthalmopathy. The sample holds many counts of this clonotype. The investigators amplified TCR beta CDR3 regions from RNA transcripts. During a first-round RT-PCR of the TCR CDR3, the HTBI primer set was used. TCRdb reprocessed the multiplex PCR reads via MiXCR and lists one record per CDR3 protein. This table has approximately 520,000 distinct CDR3 sequences, less than 25% appearing once. Per the germline V gene, CDR1 is SQVTM and CDR2 is ANQGSEA. Trimming stripped 6 bases from V and 5 bases from J, with 16 bases between. The CDR3 covers 13 residues. Uncontrolled infection, other autoimmune disease, pregnancy or lactation excluded patients.

The rearrangement links TRBV29-1 to TRBJ1-1, with unresolved D. This sequence was found in a man in his late teens or twenties with Graves' hyperthyroidism. Material for sequencing was blood. The DNA for the CDR3 is TGCAGCGTCCACACCCCTGGAGGGACTGAAGCTTTCTTT. Its protein is CSVHTPGGTEAFF.